This T cell receptor beta chain was sequenced during a study of blood T cell repertoires in COVID-19. Study summary: There were acute and convalescent COVID-19 samples, and they came from the United States, Italy and Spain. T cells, B-cell-depleted T cells, or PBMCs supplied cDNA or gDNA.

Trimming stripped 2 bases from V and 1 base from J, with 11 bases between. Germline V gene sequence: CDR1 SGHNT, CDR2 YYREEE (reference sequence). The CDR3 loop spans 15 amino acids. In the original analysis: Reference gene primer amplification gave estimated nucleated cell counts. Sequenced by immunoSEQ multiplex PCR; TCRdb stores in-frame clones only, minus some. The D gene and trimming were derived from the DNA, and the V and J assignments and clone size from that table. The table records around 260,000 clones, around 84% of them present only once. The V gene is TRBV5-4, the J gene TRBJ2-3; D is perhaps TRBD2 (6 bases). The sequence derives from a man in his 60s with acute or convalescent COVID-19. The sample comprised peripheral blood. The CDR3 protein is CASSFPLAGTDTQYF. CDR3 sequence (DNA): TGTGCCAGCAGCTTTCCGTTAGCGGGCACAGATACGCAGTATTTT.